The rows below give T cell receptor beta chains drawn from one sample of a study of blood T cell repertoires in COVID-19. TCRdb keeps only in-frame clones here, not all; method: immunoSEQ multiplex PCR. The sample lists about 460,000 clones, 70% to 90% occurring once. Sample: PBMCs or T cells enriched from blood (not recorded which). These receptors were obtained from a woman aged 55-70 years who had recovered from COVID-19. Both conserved end residues are trimmed from each CDR3. The D gene is left open where the match is weak.

>15|TRBJ2-7|NA|TRBV11-3
ASSYLGGEPPSYEQY
>15|TRBJ1-5|TRBD1|TRBV7-9
ASSSTGGRFGNQPQH
>13|TRBJ2-1|TRBD1|TRBV19
ASSRDRGLSVEQF
>13|TRBJ1-1|NA|TRBV2
ASSGKGSMNTEAF
>13|TRBJ2-1|TRBD2|TRBV27
ASSRSGVTYNEQF
>10|TRBJ1-2|TRBD1|TRBV2
ASSKDREGYT
>13|TRBJ2-1|TRBD2|TRBV2
ASSAGTSARGEQF
>12|TRBJ1-6|NA|TRBV27
ASSFQLDNSPLH
>13|TRBJ2-1|TRBD1|TRBV5-6
ASSFGTGPYNEQF
>13|TRBJ2-6|TRBD1|TRBV10-2
ASSSGTAGANVLT
>11|TRBJ1-2|NA|TRBV4-1
ASSQREGDGYT
>15|TRBJ1-6|TRBD1|TRBV4-2
ASSQVGTGGYNSPLH
>13|TRBJ1-4|TRBD1|TRBV19
ASSMGTTGYEKLF
>13|TRBJ2-1|NA|TRBV4-1
ASSQTGVPYNEQF
>13|TRBJ2-1|TRBD2|TRBV5-6
ASSFGGGYYNEQF
>12|TRBJ1-5|NA|TRBV6-6
ASSPRAFDQPQH
>12|TRBJ2-1|TRBD1|TRBV13
ASSSRTGISEQF
>16|TRBJ2-6|NA|TRBV9
ASRAEAGRSRGANVLT
>12|TRBJ2-2|NA|TRBV6-6
ASTLSRNTGELF
>10|TRBJ1-2|NA|TRBV24-1
ATGGNNYGYT
>12|TRBJ1-2|NA|TRBV27
ASSFTGSNYGYT
>11|TRBJ1-5|NA|TRBV10-3
AISVGADQPQH
>10|TRBJ1-4|NA|TRBV3-1/TRBV3-2
ASSQVPGRLF
>11|TRBJ2-5|NA|TRBV5-4
ASSLYRQETQY
>12|TRBJ2-1|NA|TRBV11-2
ASSLVPGYNEQF
>14|TRBJ2-2|TRBD1|TRBV27
ASSFRTGGNTGELF
>14|TRBJ1-2|TRBD1|TRBV3-1/TRBV3-2
ASSQGTGVSVYGYT